This TCR beta chain was identified in a study of blood T cells in healthy people across ages. Notes on this clonotype: Its antigen remains unknown.

Researchers isolated at least 7 million PBMCs per sample. Together with a sample-barcoded 5' primer, a J-beta primer mix was included in a second PCR lasting roughly 6 to 12 cycles. One entry per CDR3 protein results from TCRdb running MiXCR on the 5' RACE reads. The table has roughly 800,000 distinct CDR3 sequences, roughly 24% seen once. Deletions cut 4 bases from V and 0 bases from J, with 13 bases between. CDR3 size: 16 residues. From germline, CDR1 is SGHRS and CDR2 YFSETQ. Findings of the study overall: Samples with more naive T cells showed higher observed beta diversity. Because donor CMV status was unknown, expanded clonotype changes were possibly confounded.

The same specimen was also included in a second study, on T cells of mothers and their children.

Specimen: blood. The V gene is TRBV5-1, the J gene TRBJ1-4; D unclear. This receptor was taken from a boy aged 5-17 years in good health. The CDR3: CASSPLTPTTNEKLFF. CDR3 coding DNA: TGCGCCAGCAGCCCCCTAACCCCAACAACTAATGAAAAACTGTTTTTT.